The 5 T cell receptor beta chains reported below all come from one sample, sequenced in a study of neurological immune-mediated disorders. Time point here: longitudinal time-point 3. TCRdb itself ran the 5' RACE reads through MiXCR, one entry per CDR3 protein. This sample has roughly 100,000 distinct CDR3 sequences; approximately 10% occur once, and the top ten carry about 3%. Sequenced sample: PBMCs. These receptors came from a female donor with HTLV-1-associated myelopathy (HAM/TSP).

This clonotype has a count of ten or more. The chain couples TRBV20-1 to TRBJ2-3, with TRBD2 matching over 9 bases. Germline V gene lookup returns CDR1 DFQATT and CDR2 SNEGSKA (reference sequence). The CDR3 consists of 18 residues. The trim removed 4 bases at V and 1 base at J, leaving 15 bases unmatched. CDR3 protein: CSAIQSWGLAGRTDTQYF. The CDR3 DNA follows: TGCAGTGCTATCCAAAGCTGGGGGCTAGCGGGGCGCACAGATACGCAGTATTTT.

In this sample, this clonotype turned up many times. The rearrangement links TRBV7-9 to TRBJ1-1; tentative D call: TRBD1 (6 bases). V was trimmed by 3 bases and J by 0 bases, leaving 8 bases between them. Germline V gene data show CDR1 as SEHNR and CDR2 as FQNEAQ (reference sequence). This CDR3 is 14 amino acids long. The CDR3 protein is CASSFTGLNTEAFF. CDR3 nucleotides: TGTGCCAGCAGCTTCACAGGGTTGAACACTGAAGCTTTCTTT.

The sample holds many counts of this clonotype. The chain is built from TRBV20-1 and TRBJ2-3, with D unclear. The CDR3 is 12 residues long. The ends were cut back, 0 bases at V and 4 bases at J, with 5 bases in the middle. Germline V gives CDR1 DFQATT, CDR2 SNEGSKA (reference sequence). The CDR3 spells CSARDGSDTQYF. The CDR3 DNA follows: TGCAGTGCTAGAGACGGCTCAGATACGCAGTATTTT.

This clonotype was counted ten times or more. The CDR3 bases are TGTGCCAGCAGCTTAGACGGCCGCTACAATGAGCAGTTCTTC. Amino acids: CASSLDGRYNEQFF. The chain uses TRBV7-9 and TRBJ2-1; D is undetermined. The CDR3 contains 14 residues. The germline CDR1 and CDR2 sequences are SEHNR and FQNEAQ (reference sequence). With 1 base removed from V and 3 bases from J, the gap between germline ends came to 7 bases.

This clonotype has a count of ten or more. J is TRBJ2-5 and V is TRBV20-1; D might be TRBD2 (7 bases). Germline V gives CDR1 DFQATT, CDR2 SNEGSKA (reference sequence). V was cut by 3 bases and J by 5 bases, with 13 bases left in between. CDR3 length: 13 residues. This CDR3 is CSARGGQGETQYF. CDR3 in DNA: TGCAGTGCTAGGGGGGGGCAGGGCGAGACCCAGTACTTC.